This TCR beta chain was sequenced during a study of Graves' ophthalmopathy and Graves' hyperthyroidism. Overall study results and limits: As the model predicted ophthalmopathy progression, it achieved a sensitivity of about 71% and a specificity of 72.22%.

The CDR3 covers 14 residues. Germline CDR1 SGHTA, CDR2 FQGTGA. Excluded were patients with other autoimmune diseases, uncontrolled infections, pregnancy or lactation. The PBMC fraction was derived from about 9.2 ml of fresh peripheral blood. Many counts were recorded for this clonotype. The antigen is undetermined. Compared with germline, one end of the junction differs, possibly owing to a read error. As the template, RNA transcripts were used to amplify TCR beta CDR3 regions. Second-round multiplex PCR came after a first-round RT-PCR that employed HTBI primers. Each CDR3 protein is one row after TCRdb ran MiXCR on the multiplex PCR reads. The sample lists hundreds of thousands of distinct CDR3 sequences; about 20% were seen once.

The sequence was obtained from a woman aged 18-30 years with stable Graves' hyperthyroidism. Some clones in this sample may be carry-over from other donors' samples. The chain couples TRBV7-3 to TRBJ1-2; 8 bases align to TRBD1. Sequenced sample: peripheral blood. CDR3 loop: CASSPTGGTDGYAF. The CDR3 DNA is TGTGCCAGCAGCCCAACAGGGGGAACGGATGGCTACGCCTTC.